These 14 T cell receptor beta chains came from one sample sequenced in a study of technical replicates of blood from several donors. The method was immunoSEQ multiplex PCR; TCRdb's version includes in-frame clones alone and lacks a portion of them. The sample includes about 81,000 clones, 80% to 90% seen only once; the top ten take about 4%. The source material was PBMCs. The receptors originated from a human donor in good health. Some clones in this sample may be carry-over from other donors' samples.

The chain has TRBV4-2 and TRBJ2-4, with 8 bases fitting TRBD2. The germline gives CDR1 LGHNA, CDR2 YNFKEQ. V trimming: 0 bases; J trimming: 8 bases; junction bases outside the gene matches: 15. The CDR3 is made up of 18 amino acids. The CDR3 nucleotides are TGTGCCAGCAGCCAAGATATCGGTTCTAGCGGGTCGGTTTACATTCAGTACTTC. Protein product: CASSQDIGSSGSVYIQYF.

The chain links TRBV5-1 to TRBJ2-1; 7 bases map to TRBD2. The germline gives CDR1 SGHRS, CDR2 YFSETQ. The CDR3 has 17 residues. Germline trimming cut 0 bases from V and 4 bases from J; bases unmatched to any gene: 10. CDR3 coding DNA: TGCGCCAGCAGCTTGGACCCTCTAGCGGCCCCTTACAATGAGCAGTTCTTC. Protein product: CASSLDPLAAPYNEQFF.

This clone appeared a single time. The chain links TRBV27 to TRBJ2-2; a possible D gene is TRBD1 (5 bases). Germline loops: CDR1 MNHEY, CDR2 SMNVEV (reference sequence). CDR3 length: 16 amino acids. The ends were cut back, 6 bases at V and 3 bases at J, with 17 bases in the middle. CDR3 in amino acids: CASRQGPPRDTGELFF. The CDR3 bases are TGTGCCAGCAGGCAGGGCCCTCCCAGGGACACCGGGGAGCTGTTTTTT.

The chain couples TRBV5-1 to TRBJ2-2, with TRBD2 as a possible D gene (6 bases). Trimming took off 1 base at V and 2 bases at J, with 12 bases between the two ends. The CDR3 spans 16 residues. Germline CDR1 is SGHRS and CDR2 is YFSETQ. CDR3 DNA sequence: TGCGCCAGCAGCTTGTATCCTAGCGCTAACACCGGGGAGCTGTTTTTT. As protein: CASSLYPSANTGELFF.

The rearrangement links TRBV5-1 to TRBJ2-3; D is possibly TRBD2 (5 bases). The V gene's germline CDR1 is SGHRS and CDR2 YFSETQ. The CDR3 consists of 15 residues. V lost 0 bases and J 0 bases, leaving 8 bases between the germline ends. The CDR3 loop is CASSLAGFSTDTQYF. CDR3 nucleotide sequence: TGCGCCAGCAGCTTGGCGGGGTTTAGCACAGATACGCAGTATTTT.

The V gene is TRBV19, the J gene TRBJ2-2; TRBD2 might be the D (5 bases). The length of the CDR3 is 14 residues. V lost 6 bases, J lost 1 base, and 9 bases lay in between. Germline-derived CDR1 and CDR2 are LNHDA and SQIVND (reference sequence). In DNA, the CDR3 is TGTGCCAGTAGGAGGGATCTGAACACCGGGGAGCTGTTTTTT. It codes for CASRRDLNTGELFF.

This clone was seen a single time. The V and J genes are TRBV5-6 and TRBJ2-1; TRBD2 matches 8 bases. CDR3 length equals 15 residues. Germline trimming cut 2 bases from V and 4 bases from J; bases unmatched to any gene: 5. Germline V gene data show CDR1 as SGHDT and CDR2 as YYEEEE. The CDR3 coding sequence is TGTGCCAGCAGCTTCACTAGCGGATTTTACAATGAGCAGTTCTTC. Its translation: CASSFTSGFYNEQFF. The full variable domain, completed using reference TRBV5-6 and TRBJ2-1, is DAGVTQSPTHLIKTRGQQVTLRCSPKSGHDTVSWYQQALGQGPQFIFQYYEEEERQRGNFPDRFSGHQFPNYSSELNVNALLLGDSALYLCASSFTSGFYNEQFFGPGTRLTVL.

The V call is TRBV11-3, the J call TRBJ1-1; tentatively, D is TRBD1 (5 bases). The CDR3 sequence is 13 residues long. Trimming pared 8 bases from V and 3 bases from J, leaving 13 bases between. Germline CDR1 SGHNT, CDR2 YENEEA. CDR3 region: CASSGPRDTEAFF. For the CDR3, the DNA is TGTGCCAGCTCCGGTCCCAGGGACACTGAAGCTTTCTTT.

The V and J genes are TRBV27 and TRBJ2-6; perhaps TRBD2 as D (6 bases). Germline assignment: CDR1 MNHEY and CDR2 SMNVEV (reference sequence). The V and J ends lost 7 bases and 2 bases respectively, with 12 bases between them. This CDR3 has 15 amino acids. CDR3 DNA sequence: TGTGCCAGCACGGAGGGACCCCCTGGGGCCAACGTCCTGACTTTC. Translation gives CASTEGPPGANVLTF.

The CDR3 loop is CASSKGTLSYNEQFF. CDR3 nucleotide sequence: TGCGCCAGCAGCAAGGGGACACTTTCCTACAATGAGCAGTTCTTC. This chain connects TRBV5-1 to TRBJ2-1, with D perhaps TRBD1 (6 bases). Between the trimmed V and J ends, which lost 4 bases and 1 base, there was a span of 12 bases. Per germline, CDR1 SGHRS and CDR2 YFSETQ. The CDR3 has 15 amino acids.

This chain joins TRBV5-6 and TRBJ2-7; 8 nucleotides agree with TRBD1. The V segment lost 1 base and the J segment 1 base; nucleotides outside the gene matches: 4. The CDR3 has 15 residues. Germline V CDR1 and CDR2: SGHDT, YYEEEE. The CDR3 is CASSLSGQGSYEQYF. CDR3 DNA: TGTGCCAGCAGCTTGTCAGGACAGGGATCCTACGAGCAGTACTTC.

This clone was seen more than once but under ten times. CDR3 amino acids: CAWRTSATYNEQFF. The CDR3 nucleotides are TGTGCCTGGAGGACTAGCGCGACCTACAATGAGCAGTTCTTC. V and J are TRBV30 and TRBJ2-1; 8 bases are a match to TRBD2. With 3 bases clipped from V and 2 bases from J, the junction kept 3 bases outside the gene matches. The CDR3 totals 14 residues. CDR1 and CDR2 from the germline V gene are GTSNPN and SVGIG (reference sequence).

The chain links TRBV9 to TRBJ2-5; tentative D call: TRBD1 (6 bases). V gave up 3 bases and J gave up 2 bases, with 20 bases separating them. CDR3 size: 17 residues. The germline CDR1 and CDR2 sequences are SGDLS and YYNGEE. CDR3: CASSATFVAGQQETQYF. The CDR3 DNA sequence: TGTGCCAGCAGCGCCACTTTCGTGGCAGGACAGCAAGAGACCCAGTACTTC.

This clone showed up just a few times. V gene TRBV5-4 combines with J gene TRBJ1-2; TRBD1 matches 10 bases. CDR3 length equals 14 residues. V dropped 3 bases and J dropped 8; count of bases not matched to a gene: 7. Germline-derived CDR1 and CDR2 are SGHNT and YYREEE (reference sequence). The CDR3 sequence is CASSYRDRGRGYTF. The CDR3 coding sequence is TGTGCCAGCAGCTACCGGGACAGGGGACGAGGCTACACCTTC.